What follows are 23 T cell receptor beta chains derived from one specimen sequenced in a study of shared clonotypes between healthy human individuals. Sequencing used immunoSEQ multiplex PCR; TCRdb keeps in-frame clones, though not all of them. The table includes about 600,000 clones, around 97% detected once. Material: naive CD4+ T cells sorted from blood. This sample's subset: CD45RA+ positively selected. The receptors shown here come from a woman aged 25 to 45 in good health.

The rearrangement joins TRBV6-6 to TRBJ1-5; perhaps TRBD1 as D (6 bases). The V and J ends lost 10 bases and 3 bases respectively, with 22 bases between them. The CDR3 is 16 amino acids. Looked up from germline, CDR1 is MNHNY and CDR2 is SVGAGI (reference sequence). The CDR3 DNA sequence: TGTGCCACCGCGATCCGGGACACCCCCGCCAATCAGCCCCAGCATTTT. Its translation: CATAIRDTPANQPQHF.

The V gene is TRBV4-1, the J gene TRBJ2-1; no clear D. The CDR3 has 13 amino acids. Trimming took off 2 bases at V and 14 bases at J, with 16 bases between the two ends. The germline V gene has CDR1 MGHRA and CDR2 YSYEKL. Here the CDR3 reads CASSQPNSRGKFF. The CDR3 bases are TGCGCCAGCAGCCAACCCAACAGCCGTGGAAAGTTCTTC.

The rearrangement links TRBV4-1 to TRBJ2-7, with 12 bases lining up with TRBD2. The germline gives CDR1 MGHRA, CDR2 YSYEKL. J gave up 5 bases and V 3 bases, and 14 bases lay outside the gene matches. This CDR3 has 18 amino acids. The CDR3 DNA reads TGCGCCAGCAGCCAGGCTGCACTAGCGGGAGGATTTAACGACGAGCAGTACTTC. Translating gives CASSQAALAGGFNDEQYF.

The chain recombines TRBV28 with TRBJ1-5; a possible D gene is TRBD1 (5 bases). V was pared by 2 bases and J by 5 bases, with 13 bases between. Germline CDR1 reads MDHEN; CDR2 reads SYDVKM. This CDR3 has 15 residues. CDR3 sequence reads: CASSLRRGADQPQHF. DNA of the CDR3: TGTGCCAGCAGTTTAAGGAGAGGGGCAGATCAGCCCCAGCATTTT.

This chain connects TRBV19 to TRBJ2-1, with a tentative D call TRBD2 (5 bases). V gave up 3 bases and J gave up 3 bases, with 6 bases separating them. There are 13 residues in the CDR3. Germline assignment: CDR1 LNHDA and CDR2 SQIVND (reference sequence). Here the CDR3 DNA reads TGTGCCAGTAGTATCCGGGACTACAATGAGCAGTTCTTC. Translation gives CASSIRDYNEQFF.

The gene calls are TRBV19 and TRBJ2-2, with unresolved D. Germline V CDR1 and CDR2: LNHDA, SQIVND (reference sequence). The ends were cut back, 3 bases at V and 5 bases at J, with 19 bases in the middle. The length of the CDR3 is 17 residues. This CDR3 is CASSIGFWVRKTGELFF. For the CDR3, the DNA is TGTGCCAGTAGTATTGGGTTTTGGGTCCGGAAGACCGGGGAGCTGTTTTTT.

This rearrangement joins TRBV10-2 to TRBJ2-3; 9 positions match TRBD2. The germline V gene encodes CDR1 WSHSY and CDR2 SAAADI. This CDR3 contains 14 residues. J lost 6 bases, V lost 4 bases, and 5 bases had no gene match. The CDR3 loop reads CASSAGGRGDTQYF. CDR3 DNA sequence: TGCGCCAGCAGTGCTGGCGGGAGGGGGGATACGCAGTATTTT.

This chain uses TRBV28 with TRBJ2-7; 7 bases match TRBD2. V dropped 6 bases and J dropped 3; count of bases not matched to a gene: 8. This CDR3 is built from 14 residues. Germline CDR1 reads MDHEN; CDR2 reads SYDVKM. CDR3: CASSPPGEGYEQYF. DNA of the CDR3: TGTGCCAGCAGCCCGCCGGGGGAGGGCTACGAGCAGTACTTC.

The chain links TRBV6-4 to TRBJ2-1; D gene unclear. CDR3 length: 13 amino acids. Trimming removed 2 bases at V and 4 bases at J, with 6 bases between. CDR1 is MRHNA and CDR2 is SNTAGT in the germline V gene. CDR3 residues: CASSDQQYNEQFF. Written as DNA, the CDR3 is TGTGCCAGCAGTGACCAGCAGTACAATGAGCAGTTCTTC.

The table lists this clone with a count of one. The J gene is TRBJ2-3, the V gene TRBV19, with D hard to call. The V gene lost 3 bases and the J gene lost 2 bases, with 9 bases spanning the gap. The CDR3 is 14 amino acids. From germline, CDR1 is LNHDA and CDR2 SQIVND (reference sequence). CDR3 loop: CASSIPQYTDTQYF. In DNA, the CDR3 is TGTGCCAGTAGTATTCCCCAATACACAGATACGCAGTATTTT.

This clone was detected only once. The chain links TRBV27 to TRBJ2-1; D could derive from TRBD1 or TRBD2 (5 bases each). This CDR3 is 14 amino acids long. Per germline, CDR1 MNHEY and CDR2 SMNVEV (reference sequence). Between the trimmed V and J ends, which lost 5 bases and 2 bases, there was a span of 10 bases. CDR3 sequence (DNA): TGTGCCAGCAGTCCCCAGGGACCCTACAATGAGCAGTTCTTC. It specifies CASSPQGPYNEQFF.

V and J are TRBV19 and TRBJ2-5, with 9 bases that match TRBD2. V dropped 4 bases and J dropped 5; count of bases not matched to a gene: 14. This CDR3 has 17 residues. Germline CDR1 and CDR2: LNHDA and SQIVND (reference sequence). CDR3 region: CASSKEREVPLYETQYF. The CDR3 DNA reads as TGTGCCAGTAGTAAAGAGCGGGAGGTCCCCCTTTATGAGACCCAGTACTTC.

This chain joins TRBV7-8 and TRBJ1-3; TRBD1 matches 7 bases. This CDR3 contains 18 residues. The germline CDR1 and CDR2 sequences are SGHVS and FQNEAQ. Trimming removed 1 base from V and 0 bases from J; junction bases left unmatched: 9. Written as DNA, the CDR3 is TGTGCCAGCAGCTTAGGGTTTGGGACAGCCTTCTCTGGAAACACCATATATTTT. Residues: CASSLGFGTAFSGNTIYF.

The chain employs TRBV2 and TRBJ2-5; no clear D gene. Trimming removed 5 bases at V and 3 bases at J, with 7 bases between. This CDR3 region has 12 residues. Germline CDR1 reads SNHLY; CDR2 reads FYNNEI. DNA for the CDR3: TGTGCCAGCAGTACCACCGAAGAGACCCAGTACTTC. As protein: CASSTTEETQYF. The whole variable domain, filled in from reference TRBV2 and TRBJ2-5, reads EPEVTQTPSHQVTQMGQEVILRCVPISNHLYFYWYRQILGQKVEFLVSFYNNEISEKSEIFDDQFSVERPDGSNFTLKIRSTKLEDSAMYFCASSTTEETQYFGPGTRLLVL.

The chain carries TRBV28 and TRBJ2-6; 14 bases align to TRBD2. Trimming removed 2 bases from V and 0 bases from J; junction bases left unmatched: 6. This CDR3 has 20 residues. Germline CDR1 and CDR2: MDHEN and SYDVKM. In nucleotides, the CDR3 is TGTGCCAGCAGTTTACCCGGACTAGCGGGAGGTATCTCTGGGGCCAACGTCCTGACTTTC. Translated: CASSLPGLAGGISGANVLTF.

The rearrangement joins TRBV28 to TRBJ1-4; D may be TRBD1 (5 bases). In germline, CDR1 is MDHEN, CDR2 SYDVKM. The CDR3 has 13 amino acids. The ends were cut back, 8 bases at V and 7 bases at J, with 14 bases in the middle. CDR3 region: CASRLGPVEKLFF. The DNA of the CDR3 is TGTGCCAGCCGCTTGGGGCCGGTTGAAAAACTGTTTTTT.

This clone showed up just once. The same CDR3 arises from other DNA sequences in this sample as well. V is TRBV20-1 and J is TRBJ1-4; a weak D match, TRBD1 (6 bases). Germline values: CDR1 DFQATT, CDR2 SNEGSKA (reference sequence). CDR3 length: 11 residues. V lost 3 bases and J 8 bases, leaving 7 bases between the germline ends. CDR3 amino acids: CSARGGEKLFF. DNA of the CDR3: TGCAGTGCTAGGGGGGGCGAAAAACTGTTTTTT.

The chain employs TRBV5-4 and TRBJ2-7; 10 bases match TRBD2. Looked up from germline, CDR1 is SGHNT and CDR2 is YYREEE (reference sequence). With V trimmed by 4 bases and J by 3 bases, 10 bases remained unmatched. CDR3 length equals 16 residues. CDR3 loop: CASSPTGTSDHYEQYF. CDR3 coding DNA: TGTGCCAGCAGCCCAACCGGGACTAGCGACCACTACGAGCAGTACTTC.

V usage is TRBV4-2 and J usage is TRBJ2-2, with TRBD2 matching over 8 bases. The CDR3 has 16 residues. Germline CDR1 and CDR2: LGHNA and YNFKEQ. Germline trimming cut 1 base from V and 5 bases from J; bases unmatched to any gene: 6. The CDR3 loop is CASSQGLAGNTGELFF. CDR3 coding DNA: TGTGCCAGCAGCCAAGGGCTAGCGGGTAATACCGGGGAGCTGTTTTTT.

The genes are TRBV5-4 and TRBJ1-2; D is uncertain. There are 14 residues in the CDR3. Germline V gives CDR1 SGHNT, CDR2 YYREEE (reference sequence). V was shortened by 4 bases and J by 6 bases, with 16 bases between the two germline ends. CDR3 nucleotides: TGTGCCAGCAGCACCGCGGGCAGGCTGGATGGCTACACCTTC. It encodes CASSTAGRLDGYTF.

V gene TRBV28 combines with J gene TRBJ2-7; D is perhaps TRBD1 (5 bases). V dropped 5 bases and J dropped 9 bases, with 14 bases sitting between them. Germline V CDR1 and CDR2: MDHEN, SYDVKM. The CDR3 totals 12 residues. In nucleotides, the CDR3 is TGTGCCAGCAGTGCTCCCAGGGTCTGGCAGTACTTC. Translation: CASSAPRVWQYF. Using reference TRBV28 and TRBJ2-7 for the parts outside the CDR3, the full variable domain is DVKVTQSSRYLVKRTGEKVFLECVQDMDHENMFWYRQDPGLGLRLIYFSYDVKMKEKGDIPEGYSVSREKKERFSLILESASTNQTSMYLCASSAPRVWQYFGPGTRLTVT.

As DNA, the CDR3 is TGTGCCAGCAGCTTCAGGGCTCCCCCAGATACGCAGTATTTT. As protein: CASSFRAPPDTQYF. The gene calls are TRBV7-3 and TRBJ2-3; maybe TRBD1 (5 bases). V was clipped by 3 bases and J by 4 bases, with 11 bases between them. The CDR3 extends over 14 amino acids. CDR1 is SGHTA, CDR2 FQGTGA, per germline.

This rearrangement joins TRBV14 to TRBJ2-3; D is possibly TRBD2 (5 bases). Germline-derived CDR1 and CDR2 are SGHDN and FVKESK. Trimming shortened V by 3 bases and J by 0 bases, and 19 bases separated the two germline ends. The CDR3 covers 18 residues. CDR3 residues: CASSQVQSGRYSTDTQYF. For the CDR3, the DNA is TGTGCCAGCAGCCAGGTGCAGAGCGGTAGATATAGCACAGATACGCAGTATTTT.